Reported below is one T cell receptor beta chain. Its matching antigen is unknown. This sample was included in a study of response to subunit inactivated influenza vaccine. Study-wide results and caveats: A suggestion made by the authors is that each seasonal influenza vaccination recruits few new T cells.

One entry per CDR3 protein, called by TCRdb with MiXCR from the RT-PCR reads. The sample lists 530,000 or so distinct CDR3 sequences; around 25% were seen once. Germline V CDR1 and CDR2: DFQATT, SNEGSKA (reference sequence). V gave up 0 bases and J gave up 4 bases; unmatched junction bases: 3. CDR3 length: 13 amino acids. The J gene is TRBJ2-7, the V gene TRBV20-1, with 7 bases lining up with TRBD2. The sample consisted of CD4+ T cells sorted from PBMCs, taken 5 to 6 days after vaccination. The source is a man aged 50 to 60 who received an inactivated influenza vaccine. The CDR3 DNA is TGCAGTGCTAGAGATAGCGGGCTATACGAGCAGTACTTC. Protein product: CSARDSGLYEQYF.